Listed here are 17 T cell receptor beta chains from one sample, sequenced in a study of Ad26.COV2.S vaccination and SARS-CoV-2 variants. Documented treatment: about 20 received Ad26.COV2.S at low or high dose, single or two shots; several received placebo; per-sample allocation not given. On day 63 after the first injection, vaccine and placebo recipients gave samples. Repertoires were generated with immunoSEQ multiplex PCR, while TCRdb's copy carries only in-frame clones and drops some. The table has approximately 360,000 clones, approximately 83% seen once; the top ten hold about 7.4%. Here the sequenced sample was peripheral blood, taken in a trial of Ad26.COV2.S vaccine versus placebo. These receptors were obtained from a person aged 18 to 59 who received the Ad26.COV2.S COVID-19 vaccine or a placebo.

In regard to this clone: One end of the junction is discordant with germline, which a read error may explain. The chain combines TRBV6-5 with TRBJ2-3, with D perhaps matching TRBD2 (5 bases). The germline CDR1 and CDR2 sequences are MNHEY and SVGAGI. This CDR3 has 15 residues. The CDR3 DNA reads TGTGCCAGCAGTGACTCGGGAAGGCGCGCAGATACGCAGTATTTT. Its protein product is CASSDSGRRADTQYF.

The rearrangement uses TRBV5-6 and TRBJ2-2; D is possibly TRBD1 (6 bases). The germline CDR1 and CDR2 sequences are SGHDT and YYEEEE. This CDR3 spans 15 amino acids. Trimming removed 4 bases at V and 5 bases at J, with 15 bases between. The CDR3 loop is CASSADRFSTGELFF. CDR3 sequence (DNA): TGTGCCAGCAGCGCCGACAGGTTTTCGACCGGGGAGCTGTTTTTT. Full variable domain (remainder filled in from reference TRBV5-6 and TRBJ2-2): DAGVTQSPTHLIKTRGQQVTLRCSPKSGHDTVSWYQQALGQGPQFIFQYYEEEERQRGNFPDRFSGHQFPNYSSELNVNALLLGDSALYLCASSADRFSTGELFFGEGSRLTVL.

J is TRBJ1-5 and V is TRBV2, with TRBD1 matching 10 bases. V lost 10 bases to trimming and J lost 2 bases; unmatched junction nucleotides: 2. Per germline, CDR1 SNHLY and CDR2 FYNNEI. This CDR3 is 13 amino acids long. The CDR3 sequence: CATGTGGNQPQHF. For the CDR3, the DNA is TGTGCCACCGGGACAGGGGGCAATCAGCCCCAGCATTTT.

The gene calls are TRBV7-2 and TRBJ2-7; either TRBD1 or TRBD2 may fit D (5 bases each). The CDR3 runs 14 residues. From germline, CDR1 is SGHTA and CDR2 FQGNSA. The germline V and J ends were trimmed by 3 bases and 2 bases, with 11 bases remaining between them. CDR3 protein: CASSFRGATYEQYF. The CDR3 nucleotides read TGTGCCAGCAGCTTCCGAGGGGCCACCTACGAGCAGTACTTC.

The V gene is TRBV6-6, the J gene TRBJ1-1; possibly TRBD1 for D (5 bases). Germline V gene sequence: CDR1 MNHNY, CDR2 SVGAGI (reference sequence). The CDR3 totals 15 residues. With 4 bases removed from V and 1 base from J, the gap between germline ends came to 13 bases. This chain's CDR3 is CASSFRGAANTEAFF. The CDR3 DNA is TGTGCCAGCAGTTTCCGTGGGGCCGCGAACACTGAAGCTTTCTTT.

The V call is TRBV7-3, the J call TRBJ2-1; no clear D gene. V was cut by 5 bases and J by 6 bases, with 20 bases left in between. CDR1 is SGHTA and CDR2 is FQGTGA in the germline V gene. This CDR3 comprises 16 residues. The CDR3 coding sequence is TGTGCCAGCAGCCCCACCAATTCGCGGCTTGTCAATGAGCAGTTCTTC. Translation gives CASSPTNSRLVNEQFF.

This sequence joins TRBV6-5 and TRBJ1-2; perhaps TRBD1 as D (6 bases). CDR1 and CDR2 from the germline V gene are MNHEY and SVGAGI. Trimming took off 4 bases at V and 8 bases at J, with 20 bases between the two ends. The CDR3 has 15 amino acids. CDR3 amino acids: CASSSGKTGNYGYTF. In DNA, the CDR3 is TGTGCCAGCAGTTCTGGGAAGACAGGAAATTACGGCTACACCTTC.

As concerns this clone: One end of the junction varies from germline; a read error may be responsible. The chain links TRBV9 to TRBJ1-2, with 8 positions matching TRBD1. The CDR3 is 13 amino acids. Per germline, CDR1 SGDLS and CDR2 YYNGEE. Here the CDR3 reads CASSVGDRTSYCF. CDR3 bases: TGTGCCAGCAGCGTAGGGGACAGGACCTCGTATTGCTTC.

The chain recombines TRBV18 with TRBJ2-1; weak D call: TRBD2 (6 bases). The CDR3 totals 16 residues. V shed 0 bases and J shed 0 bases, with 9 bases lying between them. Germline values: CDR1 KGHSH, CDR2 LQKENI. The CDR3 spells CASSPPAGSSYNEQFF. The CDR3 DNA is TGTGCCAGCTCACCACCCGCGGGGAGCTCCTACAATGAGCAGTTCTTC.

V usage is TRBV10-3 and J usage is TRBJ1-2; 7 positions agree with TRBD1. The V gene's germline CDR1 is ENHRY and CDR2 SYGVKD. The CDR3 runs 13 residues. Unmatched junction bases numbered 5, after V lost 6 bases and J lost 4 bases. The CDR3 DNA follows: TGTGCCATCAGCCCGGGACAGATCTATGGCTACACCTTC. The encoded protein is CAISPGQIYGYTF.

The chain recombines TRBV27 with TRBJ1-6, with 10 positions matching TRBD1. Germline V lookup: CDR1 MNHEY, CDR2 SMNVEV (reference sequence). This CDR3 comprises 16 residues. The V gene end was trimmed by 8 bases and the J gene end by 3 bases; junction bases not matched to a gene: 7. The CDR3 region has the DNA TGTGCCAGCCGTCCGACAGGGGGCCTCTATAATTCACCCCTCCACTTT. Translation: CASRPTGGLYNSPLHF.

J is TRBJ2-2 and V is TRBV7-9, with D perhaps matching TRBD2 (6 bases). With 7 bases removed from V and 0 bases from J, the gap between germline ends came to 15 bases. The CDR3 contains 16 residues. Germline loops: CDR1 SEHNR, CDR2 FQNEAQ (reference sequence). The CDR3 DNA is TGTGCCAGCACCCCACATGGCGGGACGAACACCGGGGAGCTGTTTTTT. Translation gives CASTPHGGTNTGELFF.

As concerns this clone: One end of the junction does not line up with germline, which may come from a read error. The same CDR3 can be traced to other DNA sequences in this sample. The V and J genes are TRBV5-1 and TRBJ2-1; TRBD2 agrees at 8 bases. Germline V gene sequence: CDR1 SGHRS, CDR2 YFSETQ. The length of the CDR3 is 16 residues. CDR3 DNA sequence: TGTGCCAGCAGCTTGAACTCGGGAGGGCCGTGGGATGAGCAGTTCTTC. As protein: CASSLNSGGPWDEQFF.

V usage is TRBV5-5 and J usage is TRBJ1-2; no definite D call. The CDR3 loop spans 17 amino acids. Germline CDR1 reads SGHKS; CDR2 reads YYEKEE (reference sequence). V was clipped by 4 bases and J by 0 bases, with 19 bases between them. CDR3: CASSRRSRDATNYGYTF. The CDR3, as DNA: TGTGCCAGCAGCCGGAGGAGCCGGGATGCGACTAACTATGGCTACACCTTC.

This rearrangement joins TRBV5-1 to TRBJ2-3; 8 bases line up with TRBD2. The junction had 6 bases not matched to a gene; V was cut back by 0 bases and J by 6 bases. Germline CDR1 reads SGHRS; CDR2 reads YFSETQ. The CDR3 covers 15 residues. CDR3 bases: TGCGCCAGCAGCTTGGTCCGGGGGGGTGCGGATACGCAGTATTTT. Translation gives CASSLVRGGADTQYF. Together with reference TRBV5-1 and TRBJ2-3, the CDR3 gives the full variable domain: KAGVTQTPRYLIKTRGQQVTLSCSPISGHRSVSWYQQTPGQGLQFLFEYFSETQRNKGNFPGRFSGRQFSNSRSEMNVSTLELGDSALYLCASSLVRGGADTQYFGPGTRLTVL.

The CDR3 bases are TGTGCCACCAGTGATGGACAGGGGAGGGACAATGAGCAGTTCTTC. Its protein product is CATSDGQGRDNEQFF. The rearrangement joins TRBV24-1 to TRBJ2-1; TRBD1 agrees at 9 bases. From germline, CDR1 is KGHDR and CDR2 SFDVKD. J gave up 5 bases and V 3 bases, and 4 bases lay outside the gene matches. The CDR3 spans 15 residues.

This clone came up once. The V gene is TRBV5-6, the J gene TRBJ2-3; 15 bases align to TRBD2. The CDR3 is 17 amino acids. Losses at the gene ends were 5 bases for V and 4 bases for J; bases not matched to a gene: 8. Germline values: CDR1 SGHDT, CDR2 YYEEEE. The CDR3 protein is CASSFGLAGGPPDTQYF. CDR3 nucleotides: TGTGCCAGCAGTTTTGGACTAGCGGGGGGGCCCCCAGATACGCAGTATTTT.